A selection of T cell receptor beta chains follows, all from one sample in a study of vaccination effects on CD4 cells after COVID-19. Generated by immunoSEQ multiplex PCR, the TCRdb table keeps only in-frame clones and is missing some. The data show some 30,000 clones, approximately 70% seen once. For these receptors, no antigen is known. The specimen was CD4+ T cells from PBMCs cultured without peptide, collected before COVID-19 vaccination. The receptors were gathered from a human donor who received a COVID-19 vaccine. Each CDR3 is given with its conserved first and last residue.

j_call,v_call,cdr3_aa
TRBJ2-5,TRBV2,CASSDVWAGGYQETQYF
TRBJ2-5,TRBV2,CASNRGRETQYF
TRBJ2-7,TRBV5-1,CASRPSGGFNEQYF
TRBJ1-1,TRBV21-1,CASSKGAVELEMNTEAFF
TRBJ1-2,TRBV6-5,CASRIGVSDGYTF
TRBJ2-5,TRBV7-7,CASSLGLAGVETQYF
TRBJ2-1,TRBV10-3,CAISEWLAGENEQFF
TRBJ1-4,TRBV6-5,CASSLIGGAEKLFF
TRBJ2-1,TRBV19,CASKGGTYNEQFF
TRBJ2-2,TRBV4-1,CASSQGTSGRFGGELFF
TRBJ2-7,TRBV30,CAWSVGDYKYF
TRBJ1-1,TRBV15,CATSRDFFGAEAFF
TRBJ1-3,TRBV30,CAWSGGTASGNTIYF
TRBJ2-1,TRBV27,CASSWQGVWNEQFF
TRBJ2-4,TRBV11-2,CASSGHRGRGNIQYF
TRBJ1-4,TRBV5-6,CASSPTRTGAGFREKLFF
TRBJ2-5,TRBV3-1/TRBV3-2,CASSPFLRSGETQYF
TRBJ2-7,TRBV4-2,CASSQAGQSYEQYF
TRBJ2-5,TRBV5-6,CASSLGMDQETQYF
TRBJ2-4,TRBV19,CASSQLLDRVKNIQYF
TRBJ1-5,TRBV19,CASSIGQGRNQPQHF
TRBJ2-3,TRBV7-9,CASSLALTGGPEWTDTQYF
TRBJ2-1,TRBV27,CASSSTPEYSSYNEQFF
TRBJ1-2,TRBV29-1,CSVLGQDHMGYTF
TRBJ1-5,TRBV6-5,CASGAGVRSNQPQHF
TRBJ2-1,TRBV24-1,CATRGGGPYNEQFF
TRBJ1-1,TRBV5-6,CASGSEGASTEAFF
TRBJ2-3,TRBV6-5,CASRLAGERTDTQYF
TRBJ2-1,TRBV7-8,CASSSQERTEQFF
TRBJ2-3,TRBV5-1,CASSYPDRGPTQSDTQYF
TRBJ1-5,TRBV5-4,CASSLGGTRVEQPQHF
TRBJ1-1,TRBV5-4,CASSVLGNRDGDDEAFF
TRBJ2-2,TRBV30,CAWSVQGMDTGELFF
TRBJ1-1,TRBV11-3,CASSSTGGKTEAFF
TRBJ2-3,TRBV7-8,CASSLSTGGVDTQYF
TRBJ2-7,TRBV7-8,CASSSWSSAEQYF
TRBJ1-6,TRBV25-1,CASSDTNNSPLHF
TRBJ1-1,TRBV6-5,CASSSPAGLNTEAFF
TRBJ1-5,TRBV19,CASIGTDYQPQHF
TRBJ2-1,TRBV10-1,CASSESGRNEQFF
TRBJ2-7,TRBV7-2,CASSLAAGSLNEQYF
TRBJ2-7,TRBV11-2,CASSPRFGTGNRYEQYF
TRBJ2-5,TRBV12-3/TRBV12-4,CASSLQDQETQYF
TRBJ1-5,TRBV24-1,CATSRGGGASSNQPQHF
TRBJ2-3,TRBV18,CASSPDLSDTQYF
TRBJ2-2,TRBV5-1,CASSIQGETGELFF
TRBJ1-4,TRBV3-1/TRBV3-2,CASSQGRGNEKLFF
TRBJ1-4,TRBV30,CAWSVKQGAEKLFF
TRBJ2-7,TRBV5-1,CASSLEGGPTYEQYF
TRBJ1-6,TRBV30,CAFSLGGGNSPLHF
TRBJ2-1,TRBV6-4,CASSVPTSGRKVNEQFF
TRBJ2-1,TRBV7-9,CASSLGLNDEQFF
TRBJ2-5,TRBV29-1,CSVAHRQTETQYF
TRBJ2-7,TRBV19,CASTGESYEQYF
TRBJ2-7,TRBV29-1,CSVIPGTAAYEQYF
TRBJ2-7,TRBV6-1,CASSEHSYEQYF
TRBJ2-5,TRBV6-5,CASSRQGARETQYF
TRBJ2-4,TRBV5-6,CASRLEQASDIQYF
TRBJ2-1,TRBV24-1,CATSDPGQGAANEQFF
TRBJ2-3,TRBV18,CASSPSDRTDTQYF